The following is a T cell receptor (beta chain) sequence with its context. Its antigen is unknown. The data were taken from a study of T cells in pancreatic ductal adenocarcinoma. Study-level findings and limits: Blood had more productive templates and roughly 8-fold more unique clonotypes than tumor. Tumors hold more CD45RO+ effector T cells, which may bias toward lower diversity. Mean clonality was roughly 0.1 in tumors and roughly 0.07 in blood, not significantly different.

The selected patients with pancreatic ductal adenocarcinoma had surgery but no neoadjuvant therapy. Assay used: immunoSEQ multiplex PCR; TCRdb lists only in-frame clones, some missing. The table includes about 5,000 clones, more than 70% detected once. Sequenced material: pancreatic tumor tissue. The clonotype was recovered from a human donor with pancreatic ductal adenocarcinoma.

CDR3 sequence reads: CASTLDTAKNIQYF. In DNA form, the CDR3 reads TGTGCCAGCACCCTAGATACAGCCAAAAACATTCAGTACTTC. The rearrangement joins TRBV2 to TRBJ2-4; no firm D call. This CDR3 contains 14 residues. Trimming removed 7 bases from V and 0 bases from J, with 10 bases in between. CDR1 SNHLY and CDR2 FYNNEI come from the germline V gene.